What follows is one T cell receptor beta chain and its context. The CDR3 is 16 residues long. With 4 bases clipped from V and 2 bases from J, the junction kept 5 bases outside the gene matches. Per germline, CDR1 LGHDT and CDR2 YNNKEL (reference sequence). The data are from a study of blood T cell repertoires in COVID-19. Background on the study: Both acute and convalescent COVID-19 samples were obtained from the United States, Italy and Spain. PBMCs, B-cell-depleted T cells, or T cells were the source of the cDNA or gDNA that made up the material.

Per the study methods: Estimation of nucleated cell counts relied on the amplification of reference gene primers. Method: immunoSEQ multiplex PCR; TCRdb's copy keeps in-frame clones and lacks some. D and trimming were read from the DNA, whereas the V and J calls and clone size are those reported in that table. The profile covers around 200,000 clones, with approximately 87% appearing a single time and approximately 11% taken by the ten largest. The origin of this receptor is a woman aged 60-75 years with COVID-19, enrolled during active disease. The sample was peripheral blood. J is TRBJ2-7 and V is TRBV3-1 (or the pseudogene TRBV3-2); 13 nucleotides align to TRBD2. The CDR3 nucleotides are TGTGCCAGCAGCCGCGGGACTAGCGGGACTCCCTACGAGCAGTACTTC. Protein: CASSRGTSGTPYEQYF.